This T cell receptor beta chain was identified in a study of blood T cells in healthy people across ages. V lost 8 bases and J lost 4, with 7 bases in between. This CDR3 contains 11 residues. Looked up from germline, CDR1 is ENHRY and CDR2 is SYGVKD. Sample-barcoded 5' priming and a J-beta primer mix drove a second PCR of roughly 6 to 12 cycles. TCRdb processed the 5' RACE reads anew with MiXCR; each CDR3 protein has one entry. The table records some 700,000 distinct CDR3 sequences, approximately 21% of them present only once. This clonotype originated in a man between 65 and 85 years old in good health. Specimen: blood. The gene calls are TRBV10-3 and TRBJ2-3; D is possibly TRBD2 (5 bases). CDR3 nucleotide sequence: TGTGCCATCGGAGGATCAGATACGCAGTATTTT. Translated: CAIGGSDTQYF.